This T cell receptor (beta chain) stems from a study of blood T cell repertoires in COVID-19. Unmatched junction bases numbered 5, after V lost 4 bases and J lost 1 base. Germline assignment: CDR1 SGHAT and CDR2 FQNNGV. The CDR3 is 16 residues long. In the source study's methods: Cell counts per sample came from amplifying reference gene primers. The assay was immunoSEQ multiplex PCR, and TCRdb's table has in-frame clones only and misses some. D and trimming come from the DNA, and the V and J calls and clone size come from that table. The data contain approximately 150,000 clones, about four fifths of them singletons.

The sequencing input was peripheral blood. The chain couples TRBV11-2 to TRBJ2-3; 10 bases fit TRBD1. The TCR was taken from a man between 60 and 75 years old with active or convalescent COVID-19. The CDR3 DNA reads as TGTGCCAGCAGCTCACGACAGGGGGCTGGCACAGATACGCAGTATTTT. It is translated as CASSSRQGAGTDTQYF.